This T cell receptor (beta chain) was found in a study of CD8+ T cells in alopecia areata. Study-level points and caveats: Possibly because of HLA-related factors, TCR sharing was less clear across patients than in mice.

A word on this clone: Its antigen is undetermined.

As for treatment: oral pan-JAK inhibitor, 5-10 mg twice daily. Germline V gene data show CDR1 as SQVTM and CDR2 as ANQGSEA. Losses at the gene ends were 6 bases for V and 4 bases for J; bases not matched to a gene: 18. The CDR3 has 19 amino acids. The sequencing template was cDNA reverse transcribed from extracted RNA. Only in-frame clones appear in the TCRdb table, and some are missing; sequencing was by immunoSEQ multiplex PCR. The table shows about 160,000 clones, with about 71% occurring only once. The chain uses TRBV29-1 and TRBJ2-1, with 13 bases identical to TRBD2. The specimen comprised CD4+ T cells sorted from blood, sampled at week 4, from a patient treated with tofacitinib. The receptor comes from a human donor with alopecia areata. CDR3 coding DNA: TGCAGCGTCCATCATCCCACTAGCGGGGGGGCGTTGTCGTACAATGAGCAGTTCTTC. Its protein product is CSVHHPTSGGALSYNEQFF.